This paragraph reports one TCR beta chain. As originally analysed: Reference gene primers were amplified, and this amplification served to estimate nucleated cell counts. Generated by immunoSEQ multiplex PCR, the TCRdb table keeps only in-frame clones and is missing some. V, J and clone size derive from that table, while D and trimming were established from the DNA sequence. Counted here are about 33,000 clones, around nine tenths occurring once; the ten biggest clones make up around 5.8%. The data are from a study of blood T cell repertoires in COVID-19. About the research overall: The United States, Italy and Spain provided the acute and convalescent COVID-19 samples. Nucleic acid was either cDNA or gDNA, and it came from T cells, B-cell-depleted T cells, or PBMCs.

CDR3 length: 15 residues. The junction had 5 bases not matched to a gene; V was cut back by 2 bases and J by 7 bases. CDR1 is PRHDT and CDR2 is FYEKMQ in the germline V gene (reference sequence). This chain connects TRBV13 to TRBJ2-1; 10 bases match TRBD2. The specimen was peripheral blood. This receptor was identified in a human donor in a cohort sampled during active COVID-19. The CDR3 nucleotides read TGTGCCAGCAGCTTACTAGCGGGAGTAGGGAATGAGCAGTTCTTC. Translated: CASSLLAGVGNEQFF.